The 10 T cell receptor beta chains presented below share a single source sample, sequenced in a study of T cells in Graves' hyperthyroidism and ophthalmopathy. RNA transcripts were the template for amplifying TCR beta CDR3 regions. Primed by the HTBI set, a first-round RT-PCR was run on the TCR CDR3. TCRdb re-derived calls from the multiplex PCR reads in MiXCR, one entry per CDR3 protein. The table has about 770,000 distinct CDR3 sequences, 18% seen once; the top ten hold 16%. The sample consisted of blood. The origin of the receptors is a woman aged 45 to 65 with Graves' hyperthyroidism that later progressed to Graves' ophthalmopathy.

This clonotype was recorded a few times. V gene TRBV29-1 combines with J gene TRBJ1-5; the D gene is possibly TRBD1 (6 bases). CDR1 is SQVTM and CDR2 is ANQGSEA in the germline V gene. V shed 6 bases and J shed 6 bases, with 18 bases lying between them. The CDR3 sequence is 14 residues long. DNA of the CDR3: TGCAGCGTCGGAGAGGGGGGCGCCGGTCAGCCCCAGCATTTT. Residues: CSVGEGGAGQPQHF.

The chain recombines TRBV5-1 with TRBJ2-7; D possibly corresponds to TRBD1 (6 bases). Germline assignment: CDR1 SGHRS and CDR2 YFSETQ. The CDR3 length is 13 residues. V was cut by 3 bases and J by 3 bases, with 10 bases left in between. The CDR3: CASSYTTGYEQYF. The CDR3 nucleotides are TGCGCCAGCAGCTACACGACAGGCTACGAGCAGTACTTC. The complete variable domain, with remaining parts taken from reference TRBV5-1 and TRBJ2-7, reads KAGVTQTPRYLIKTRGQQVTLSCSPISGHRSVSWYQQTPGQGLQFLFEYFSETQRNKGNFPGRFSGRQFSNSRSEMNVSTLELGDSALYLCASSYTTGYEQYFGPGTRLTVT.

The rearrangement links TRBV12-5 to TRBJ2-3; D might be TRBD1 (6 bases). From germline, CDR1 is LGHNT and CDR2 FRNRAP. The CDR3 covers 15 residues. V lost 2 bases, J lost 0 bases, and 9 bases lay in between. The chain's CDR3 is CASGLYRESTDTQYF. The CDR3 DNA is TGTGCTAGTGGTTTGTACAGGGAAAGCACAGATACGCAGTATTTT. The full variable domain, with the rest looked up from reference TRBV12-5 and TRBJ2-3, is DARVTQTPRHKVTEMGQEVTMRCQPILGHNTVFWYRQTMMQGLELLAYFRNRAPLDDSGMPKDRFSAEMPDATLATLKIQPSEPRDSAVYFCASGLYRESTDTQYFGPGTRLTVL.

This clonotype occurred many times. The CDR3 region has the DNA TGTGCCAGCATAGCGGGCGGTTCGGCTGGAAACACCATATATTTT. It is translated as CASIAGGSAGNTIYF. The V call is TRBV2, the J call TRBJ1-3; D is undetermined. The germline V gene encodes CDR1 SNHLY and CDR2 FYNNEI. V gave up 7 bases and J gave up 2 bases, with 15 bases separating them. The CDR3 has 15 residues.

This clonotype came up a few times. The chain combines TRBV10-3 with TRBJ1-1, with D possibly matching TRBD1 (5 bases). The CDR3 sequence is 14 residues long. CDR1 is ENHRY, CDR2 SYGVKD, per germline. V lost 5 bases and J 1 base, leaving 11 bases between the germline ends. The CDR3, as DNA: TGTGCCATCAGTAGCTCGGGGACGAACACTGAAGCTTTCTTT. This translates into CAISSSGTNTEAFF.

V usage is TRBV20-1 and J usage is TRBJ2-3; D remains unclear. Germline V CDR1 and CDR2: DFQATT, SNEGSKA (reference sequence). V lost 0 bases to trimming and J lost 6 bases, with 16 bases between them. The CDR3 runs 15 residues. In DNA form, the CDR3 reads TGCAGTGCTAGAGATGGGTCAGATCCCGAGGATACGCAGTATTTT. Residues: CSARDGSDPEDTQYF.

This clonotype was observed many times. This chain connects TRBV20-1 to TRBJ2-3, with TRBD2 identical over 9 bases. Looked up from germline, CDR1 is DFQATT and CDR2 is SNEGSKA (reference sequence). The CDR3 extends over 18 amino acids. V lost 6 bases and J lost 4; bases outside the gene matches: 20. CDR3 sequence (DNA): TGCAGTGCGACTGGTAGCGGGGGCCCCGGCTCTTTCGCAGATACGCAGTATTTT. The encoded protein is CSATGSGGPGSFADTQYF.

Remarks on this clonotype: Being one base from a much bigger clone, this may be a read error. V usage is TRBV5-1 and J usage is TRBJ1-1, with a weak D call TRBD1 (5 bases). The CDR3 covers 15 residues. Germline V lookup: CDR1 SGHRS, CDR2 YFSETQ. Here the CDR3 DNA reads TGCGCCAGCAGCTTGGTGGCGACAGCGAACACTGAAGCTCTCTTT. Its translation is CASSLVATANTEALF.

V and J are TRBV14 and TRBJ1-1, with D uncertain. Trimming took off 2 bases at V and 5 bases at J, with 15 bases between the two ends. This CDR3 spans 15 amino acids. Germline V gene sequence: CDR1 SGHDN, CDR2 FVKESK. The CDR3 DNA follows: TGTGCCAGCAGCCAACTGGCCACGGGTCGGACTGAAGCTTTCTTT. Encoded protein: CASSQLATGRTEAFF.

In its sample, this clonotype was seen a few times. The chain uses TRBV6-1 and TRBJ2-2; D is perhaps TRBD2 (5 bases). The V gene lost 2 bases and the J gene lost 1 base, with 23 bases spanning the gap. Germline CDR1 and CDR2: MNHNS and SASEGT. This CDR3 region has 20 residues. This CDR3 is CASSENTGIGRLRNTGELFF. The CDR3 nucleotides are TGTGCCAGCAGTGAAAATACGGGAATCGGTCGACTCAGGAACACCGGGGAGCTGTTTTTT.